These 18 T cell receptor beta chains were sequenced from one sample in a study of metastatic and nonmetastatic thyroid tumors. Every patient underwent thyroid surgery untreated. TCRdb reassembled clones from the PCR reads with MiXCR. Here the sample spans approximately 20,000 clones, 37% being singletons. The sequencing input was tumor tissue. The receptors derive from a female donor with papillary thyroid cancer or a benign thyroid nodule (not recorded which). Some clones in this sample may be carry-over from other donors' samples.

This chain uses TRBV28 with TRBJ1-2; 8 positions agree with TRBD1. CDR1 is MDHEN and CDR2 is SYDVKM in the germline V gene. The CDR3 has 17 residues. V lost 6 bases to trimming and J lost 3 bases; unmatched junction nucleotides: 15. The CDR3 DNA is TGTGCCAGCAGACCACCGATTCCGGGACAGGCGTACTATGGCTACACCTTC. Translation gives CASRPPIPGQAYYGYTF.

This clone was seen more than once but under ten times. V usage is TRBV12-3 or TRBV12-4 and J usage is TRBJ2-1; TRBD1 matches at 8 bases. The CDR3 runs 16 residues. The V segment lost 3 bases and the J segment 6 bases; nucleotides outside the gene matches: 10. CDR3: CASSLEPGGRGNEQFF. The CDR3 bases are TGTGCCAGCAGTTTGGAGCCAGGGGGCCGGGGCAATGAGCAGTTCTTC.

On this clone itself: At one end the junction does not follow the germline gene, possibly because of a read error. The chain has TRBV6-1 and TRBJ2-7, with D possibly being TRBD1 (5 bases). Germline lookup yields CDR1 MNHNS and CDR2 SASEGT. The CDR3 spans 14 residues. The CDR3 sequence is CVSSSRTGFYEQYF. In DNA form, the CDR3 reads TGTGTCAGCAGCAGCCGCACAGGATTCTACGAGCAGTACTTC.

The chain employs TRBV11-3 and TRBJ2-5; no firm D call. The assigned J gene may be wrong: the sequence end matches TRBJ2-1 better. Germline V gene data show CDR1 as SGHNT and CDR2 as YENEEA. CDR3 length equals 13 residues. DNA for the CDR3: TGTGCCAGCAGTCAGAGCTCCTACAATGAGCAGTTCTTC. Encoded protein: CASSQSSYNEQFF.

J is TRBJ1-6 and V is TRBV5-1; possibly TRBD1 for D (5 bases). The V end was cut by 1 base, the J end by 5 bases, with 10 bases between. Per germline, CDR1 SGHRS and CDR2 YFSETQ. The CDR3 is 15 residues long. CDR3 residues: CASSLSGPDNSPLHF. The DNA of the CDR3 is TGCGCCAGCAGCTTGTCAGGGCCGGATAATTCACCCCTCCACTTT.

This chain uses TRBV10-1 with TRBJ2-5; unclear D gene. The CDR3 covers 13 residues. CDR1 WNHNN and CDR2 SYGVQD come from the germline V gene (reference sequence). Between the trimmed V and J ends, which lost 9 bases and 0 bases, there was a span of 11 bases. The DNA of the CDR3 is TGCGCCAGTTCCGGACGGGACCAAGAGACCCAGTACTTC. Protein product: CASSGRDQETQYF.

This clone was seen only a few times. The chain couples TRBV28 to TRBJ1-2; no reliable D call. Trimming took off 3 bases at V and 6 bases at J, with 17 bases between the two ends. Germline V gives CDR1 MDHEN, CDR2 SYDVKM. CDR3 length: 15 amino acids. The DNA of the CDR3 is TGTGCCAGCAGTTTCTATTCTTCTATCGCCGATGGCTACACCTTC. Its protein is CASSFYSSIADGYTF.

CDR3 amino acids: CASSGSNQPQHF. CDR3 DNA: TGTGCCAGCAGCGGTAGCAATCAGCCCCAGCATTTT. V gene TRBV6-1 combines with J gene TRBJ1-5; D unresolved. Trimming shortened V by 6 bases and J by 0 bases, and 3 bases separated the two germline ends. CDR1 is MNHNS, CDR2 SASEGT, per germline. This CDR3 region has 12 residues.

J is TRBJ1-6 and V is TRBV15, with 11 bases that match TRBD1. Looked up from germline, CDR1 is LNHNV and CDR2 is YYDKDF (reference sequence). CDR3 length equals 15 residues. Trimming cost V 0 bases and J 10 bases; bases outside gene matches: 2. The CDR3 protein is CATSREGQGGSPLHF. DNA of the CDR3: TGTGCCACCAGCAGAGAGGGACAGGGGGGATCACCCCTCCACTTT.

The gene calls are TRBV10-3 and TRBJ2-3, with 8 nucleotides matching TRBD2. Germline lookup yields CDR1 ENHRY and CDR2 SYGVKD. V trimming: 10 bases; J trimming: 4 bases; junction bases outside the gene matches: 16. The CDR3 contains 16 residues. The CDR3 DNA reads as TGTGCCACCTGGGAACCAAGCGGGAGTAAGGCAGATACGCAGTATTTT. This translates into CATWEPSGSKADTQYF.

This chain joins TRBV7-3 and TRBJ2-7; D possibly matches TRBD1 or TRBD2 (5 bases each). V was shortened by 1 base and J by 5 bases, with 9 bases between the two germline ends. Germline V gene data show CDR1 as SGHTA and CDR2 as FQGTGA. The CDR3 runs to 13 residues. CDR3 protein: CASSLNRDDEQYF. The CDR3 region has the DNA TGTGCCAGCAGCTTAAACCGGGACGACGAGCAGTACTTC.

The chain has TRBV28 and TRBJ2-2; D gene unclear. The CDR3 is made up of 13 amino acids. The V end lost 5 bases, the J end lost 4 bases, and 8 bases lay between the germline ends. Germline assignment: CDR1 MDHEN and CDR2 SYDVKM. This CDR3 is CASSPRFTGELFF. CDR3 nucleotide sequence: TGTGCCAGCAGTCCTAGGTTCACCGGGGAGCTGTTTTTT.

This clone was seen only a few times. The chain employs TRBV10-3 and TRBJ1-6; perhaps TRBD1 as D (6 bases). Germline V lookup: CDR1 ENHRY, CDR2 SYGVKD. Trimming removed 0 bases at V and 6 bases at J, with 12 bases between. The CDR3 sequence is 16 residues long. Written as DNA, the CDR3 is TGTGCCATCAGTGAGTCGTGGGACATCGGTAATTCACCCCTCCACTTT. It codes for CAISESWDIGNSPLHF.

This clone turned up a few times. The chain links TRBV28 to TRBJ1-2; no firm D call. The V gene lost 3 bases and the J gene lost 4 bases, with 15 bases spanning the gap. The germline gives CDR1 MDHEN, CDR2 SYDVKM. The CDR3 consists of 15 residues. The CDR3 nucleotides read TGTGCCAGCAGTTTCATAGGAAGGGCTACCTATGGCTACACCTTC. This codes for CASSFIGRATYGYTF.

This chain uses TRBV6-5 with TRBJ2-1, with TRBD2 matching over 11 bases. The CDR3 has 15 residues. CDR1 is MNHEY, CDR2 SVGAGI, per germline. Trimming cost V 5 bases and J 9 bases; bases outside gene matches: 9. The CDR3 nucleotides read TGTGCCAGCAGTCTACTAGCGGGAGAAACTGGTGAGCAGTTCTTC. This translates into CASSLLAGETGEQFF.

The rearrangement uses TRBV6-1 and TRBJ2-1; TRBD2 matches 11 bases. The CDR3 extends over 15 amino acids. After removal of 8 bases from V and 7 bases from J, the junction contained 10 bases not matched to a gene. CDR1 and CDR2 (germline): MNHNS, SASEGT. CDR3 loop: CASVPLAGGRNEQFF. CDR3 DNA sequence: TGTGCCAGCGTACCCTTAGCGGGGGGGCGGAATGAGCAGTTCTTC.

This clone occurred a few times. This may be a read error, as it is one base from a much larger clone. Other DNA sequences in the same sample also yield this CDR3. This rearrangement joins TRBV6-2 or TRBV6-3 to TRBJ2-1; the D is unclear. CDR1 and CDR2 (germline): MNHEY, SVGEGT. The CDR3 sequence is 14 residues long. The CDR3 DNA sequence: TGTGCTAGCAGTTACTCAGGTACTAACAATGAGCAGTTCTTC. Translating it yields CASSYSGTNNEQFF.

The chain is built from TRBV2 and TRBJ2-6, with 7 bases fitting TRBD1. Germline CDR1 is SNHLY and CDR2 is FYNNEI. V dropped 2 bases and J dropped 0; count of bases not matched to a gene: 4. CDR3 length: 17 amino acids. The CDR3 sequence: CASSERDSLSGANVLTF. The CDR3 DNA is TGTGCCAGCAGTGAACGGGACAGCCTCTCTGGGGCCAACGTCCTGACTTTC.